This T cell receptor beta chain was found in a study of blood T cell repertoires in COVID-19 (dated by TCRdb to 2020 to 2022). The study in broad terms: Collaborator samples came from the United States, Italy and Spain and covered acute and convalescent phases of COVID-19. The repertoires were released in a freely available public database meant as a resource for research on the immune response to SARS-CoV-2. The sample metadata nearly always contained a de-identified subject ID, COVID-19 status, age in years and sex. The samples were drawn from the first 160 participants of the ongoing ImmuneRACE study and from roughly 1,300 subjects provided by 6 global collaborators. The material from the prospective study consisted of cDNA or gDNA derived from T cells, B-cell-depleted T cells, or PBMCs. HLA class I and class II types, where available, came from metadata supplied by the sample provider rather than from assay-based typing. Deeply sampled blood TCRbeta repertoires from subjects exposed to, actively infected with, or recovered from COVID-19 were included in the dataset. Points the paper makes about the study in general: Clinical and demographic metadata were provided uncurated, with the amount varying by source and participant.

TCRbeta CDR3 regions were amplified from genomic DNA using the immunoSEQ Assay, a bias-controlled multiplex PCR. On the authors' methods: Within the assay, amplification of reference gene primers was used to estimate how many nucleated cells each sample contained. Sequence reads were collapsed and filtered to measure the absolute abundance of every unique TCRbeta CDR3 rearrangement. For each sample, productive Simpson clonality was calculated as the square root of Simpson's diversity index over productive rearrangements. TCRdb stores this immuneACCESS table with in-frame sequences only. Part of the clones is absent; in the studies checked, under half of the shortfall reflects unresolved V genes, and no reason is known for the rest. That table supplies the V and J calls and clone size; D and trimming were determined from the DNA. Recorded for this sample are fewer than 90,000 clones; around 90% of them occurred a single time. Less than 7.5% of the sample lies in the top ten.

Inclusive of the bounding cysteine and phenylalanine, the CDR3 is 13 residues long. The CDR3 DNA has 39 bases and is translated from base 1. As encoded in the germline V gene, CDR1 is SGHDT while CDR2 is YYEEEE. Relative to germline, V is 0 bases shorter and J is 8 bases shorter, with 11 bases between their ends. Whole blood was collected in K2EDTA tubes by collaborating institutions according to the institutions' own protocols. For TCRbeta analysis, collaborators shipped samples as frozen whole blood, isolated PBMCs, or DNA extracted from either of those sample types. Points on this clone: This receptor's antigen is unknown. No quality values exist for individual bases; no much larger clone is one base distant.

This TCR was sampled from a woman at least 80 years old with active COVID-19. The sample taken for sequencing was peripheral blood. The rearranged chain carries TRBV5-6 and TRBJ1-1; the D gene is perhaps TRBD1, on 5 matching bases. The DNA reads as follows: TGTGCCAGCAGCTTGGGTGGGGCCAGGGAAGCTTTCTTT. Its amino acids are CASSLGGAREAFF.